The 5 T cell receptor beta chains presented below share a single source sample, sequenced in a study of identical twins. Via MiXCR, TCRdb re-called the 5' RACE reads, giving one row per CDR3 protein. This table holds fewer than 350,000 distinct CDR3 sequences, more than 6.5% found once. The sample also formed part of further work on yellow fever vaccine responses in identical twins.

The source material was memory (CD45RO+) T cells sorted from blood. These receptors came from a young woman in good health.

This chain connects TRBV6-1 to TRBJ2-7; TRBD1 might be the D (5 bases). Germline lookup yields CDR1 MNHNS and CDR2 SASEGT. V was shortened by 5 bases and J by 2 bases, with 10 bases between the two germline ends. CDR3 size: 13 residues. The CDR3 loop is CASSRRQTYEQYF. The DNA of the CDR3 is TGTGCCAGCAGTCGGAGACAGACCTACGAGCAGTACTTC.

There are a few counts of this clonotype. The rearrangement links TRBV19 to TRBJ1-2; the match to TRBD1 covers 7 bases. The CDR3 sequence is 15 residues long. From germline, CDR1 is LNHDA and CDR2 SQIVND (reference sequence). J was trimmed by 3 bases and V by 2 bases; bases with no gene match: 6. CDR3 region: CASSIIGQVDYGYTF. The CDR3 coding sequence is TGTGCCAGTAGTATAATAGGACAGGTGGACTATGGCTACACCTTC. Combining the CDR3 with reference TRBV19 and TRBJ1-2 gives the whole variable domain DGGITQSPKYLFRKEGQNVTLSCEQNLNHDAMYWYRQDPGQGLRLIYYSQIVNDFQKGDIAEGYSVSREKKESFPLTVTSAQKNPTAFYLCASSIIGQVDYGYTFGSGTRLTVV.

The table lists this clonotype with a few counts. The chain employs TRBV12-3 or TRBV12-4 and TRBJ1-5, with D possibly TRBD1 on 5 matching bases. Trimming pared 6 bases from V and 7 bases from J, leaving 16 bases between. This CDR3 region has 14 residues. The CDR3 DNA is TGTGCCAGCAGCCGAGGGAGGGGAGAACAGCCCCAGCATTTT. As protein: CASSRGRGEQPQHF.

The sample holds a few counts of this clonotype. V is TRBV9 and J is TRBJ1-1; D gene unclear. V lost 0 bases, J lost 14 bases, and 23 bases lay in between. Germline CDR1 and CDR2: SGDLS and YYNGEE. The CDR3 sequence is 15 residues long. CDR3 in amino acids: CASSVVDSPDWGAFF. CDR3 DNA sequence: TGTGCCAGCAGCGTAGTGGACTCCCCTGATTGGGGAGCCTTCTTT.

The table lists this clonotype with many counts. Here the CDR3 reads CATSDLEGGKTDTQYF. In DNA, the CDR3 is TGTGCCACCAGTGATTTAGAGGGAGGGAAAACAGATACGCAGTATTTT. The chain uses TRBV24-1 and TRBJ2-3; 7 positions agree with TRBD2. The length of the CDR3 is 16 residues. J lost 3 bases, V lost 1 base, and 6 bases had no gene match. The germline V gene encodes CDR1 KGHDR and CDR2 SFDVKD.